This T cell receptor (beta chain) was sequenced for a study of blood T cell repertoires in COVID-19. As for the study in general: Spain, Italy and the United States supplied samples that represented acute and convalescent COVID-19.

Authors' methods: Reference gene primer amplification in the assay estimated nucleated cell counts. The method was immunoSEQ multiplex PCR; TCRdb's version includes in-frame clones alone and lacks a portion of them. V and J calls and clone size follow that table, whereas D and trimming were derived from the DNA. Of 470,000 or so clones in the sample, approximately 90% are singletons; the top ten hold approximately 4.5%. The CDR3 has 13 residues. Deletions cut 3 bases from V and 1 base from J, with 6 bases between. A remark on this clone: The same CDR3 also results from other DNA sequences found in this sample.

Sequences were obtained from peripheral blood. The clonotype was recovered from a woman aged 30 to 39 with acute or convalescent COVID-19. The rearrangement links TRBV12-3 or TRBV12-4 to TRBJ2-5; the D gene is possibly TRBD2 (5 bases). The CDR3 loop is CASSFRGQETQYF. CDR3 DNA sequence: TGTGCCAGCAGTTTCCGGGGCCAAGAGACCCAGTACTTC.